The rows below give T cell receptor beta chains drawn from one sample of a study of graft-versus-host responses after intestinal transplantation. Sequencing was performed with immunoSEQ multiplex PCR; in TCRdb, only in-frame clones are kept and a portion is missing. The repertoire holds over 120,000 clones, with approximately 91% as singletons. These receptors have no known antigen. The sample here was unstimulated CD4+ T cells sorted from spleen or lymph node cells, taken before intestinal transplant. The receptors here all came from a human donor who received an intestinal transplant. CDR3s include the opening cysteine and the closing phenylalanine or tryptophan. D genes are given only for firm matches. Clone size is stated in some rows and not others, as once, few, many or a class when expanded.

CDR3aa: CASSPGGGQGSYGYTF
CDR3nt: TGCGCCAGCAGCCCCGGTGGGGGACAGGGTTCATATGGCTACACCTTC
len: 16
j_gene: TRBJ1-2
abundance: .
d_gene: TRBD1
v_gene: TRBV5-1

CDR3aa: CASSSSGSPYNEQFF
CDR3nt: TGTGCCAGCAGCTCTAGCGGGAGTCCCTACAATGAGCAGTTCTTC
len: 15
j_gene: TRBJ2-1
abundance: .
d_gene: TRBD2
v_gene: TRBV27

CDR3aa: CASSKNHYSNQPQHF
CDR3nt: TGTGCCAGTAGTAAAAACCATTATAGCAATCAGCCCCAGCATTTT
len: 15
j_gene: TRBJ1-5
abundance: .
d_gene: .
v_gene: TRBV19

CDR3aa: CASSLSPDRAYEQYF
CDR3nt: TGTGCCAGCAGCTTGTCGCCAGACAGGGCCTACGAGCAGTACTTC
len: 15
j_gene: TRBJ2-7
abundance: .
d_gene: TRBD1
v_gene: TRBV5-8

CDR3aa: CASSEGGTVSTDTQYF
CDR3nt: TGTGCCAGCAGTGAAGGGGGGACAGTTAGCACAGATACGCAGTATTTT
len: 16
j_gene: TRBJ2-3
abundance: .
d_gene: .
v_gene: TRBV25-1

CDR3aa: CATSRGPTNEQFF
CDR3nt: TGTGCCACCAGCAGGGGACCCACCAATGAGCAGTTCTTC
len: 13
j_gene: TRBJ2-1
abundance: .
d_gene: .
v_gene: TRBV15

CDR3aa: CASSPGTSGSLYNEQFF
CDR3nt: TGTGCCAGCAGCCCAGGGACTAGCGGGAGTTTATACAATGAGCAGTTCTTC
len: 17
j_gene: TRBJ2-1
abundance: .
d_gene: TRBD2
v_gene: TRBV5-4

CDR3aa: CASSLIGGAGANVLTF
CDR3nt: TGTGCCAGCAGCTTGATAGGAGGGGCTGGGGCCAACGTCCTGACTTTC
len: 16
j_gene: TRBJ2-6
abundance: .
d_gene: .
v_gene: TRBV5-4

CDR3aa: CAISDPDIPGGTSGPDTQYF
CDR3nt: TGTGCCATCAGTGACCCAGACATCCCCGGTGGGACTAGCGGGCCAGATACGCAGTATTTT
len: 20
j_gene: TRBJ2-3
abundance: .
d_gene: TRBD2
v_gene: TRBV10-3

CDR3aa: CASSRLSGRAQNEQFF
CDR3nt: TGTGCCAGTAGTCGACTAAGCGGGAGGGCCCAGAATGAGCAGTTCTTC
len: 16
j_gene: TRBJ2-1
abundance: .
d_gene: TRBD2
v_gene: TRBV19

CDR3aa: CASSLQGTSGNTQYF
CDR3nt: TGTGCCAGCAGCCTCCAGGGCACTAGCGGAAATACGCAGTATTTT
len: 15
j_gene: TRBJ2-3
abundance: .
d_gene: TRBD2
v_gene: TRBV7-2

CDR3aa: CASSFVRNIQYF
CDR3nt: TGTGCCAGCAGTTTTGTCCGGAACATTCAGTACTTC
len: 12
j_gene: TRBJ2-4
abundance: .
d_gene: .
v_gene: TRBV28

CDR3aa: CASRLDRDSDYNEQFF
CDR3nt: TGTGCAAGTCGCTTAGATCGGGACAGCGATTACAATGAGCAGTTCTTC
len: 16
j_gene: TRBJ2-1
abundance: .
d_gene: .
v_gene: TRBV12-2

CDR3aa: CASSLPGLYYGYTF
CDR3nt: TGTGCCAGCAGTTTACCAGGGTTGTATTATGGCTACACCTTC
len: 14
j_gene: TRBJ1-2
abundance: .
d_gene: .
v_gene: TRBV28

CDR3aa: CASSQEPGSTDTQYF
CDR3nt: TGTGCCAGCAGCCAAGAACCGGGGAGCACAGATACGCAGTATTTT
len: 15
j_gene: TRBJ2-3
abundance: .
d_gene: .
v_gene: TRBV4-2

CDR3aa: CASRASNQETQYF
CDR3nt: TGTGCCAGCCGGGCCTCCAATCAAGAGACCCAGTACTTC
len: 13
j_gene: TRBJ2-5
abundance: .
d_gene: .
v_gene: TRBV19

CDR3aa: CASSITGQISGNTIYF
CDR3nt: TGTGCCAGTAGTATAACCGGACAGATCTCTGGAAACACCATATATTTT
len: 16
j_gene: TRBJ1-3
abundance: .
d_gene: .
v_gene: TRBV19

CDR3aa: CASSQDLAGGLYGYTF
CDR3nt: TGCGCCAGCAGCCAAGATCTTGCAGGGGGTTTGTATGGCTACACCTTC
len: 16
j_gene: TRBJ1-2
abundance: .
d_gene: TRBD1
v_gene: TRBV4-3

CDR3aa: CASSPDRGPGNTIYF
CDR3nt: TGTGCCAGCAGTCCGGACAGGGGCCCTGGAAACACCATATATTTT
len: 15
j_gene: TRBJ1-3
abundance: once
d_gene: TRBD1
v_gene: TRBV28

CDR3aa: CASSFPLGTNEKLFF
CDR3nt: TGTGCCAGCAGTTTCCCCTTGGGGACTAATGAAAAACTGTTTTTT
len: 15
j_gene: TRBJ1-4
abundance: .
d_gene: .
v_gene: TRBV28

CDR3aa: CASSPDSSYNSPLHF
CDR3nt: TGTGCCAGCTCACCAGACAGCTCCTATAATTCACCCCTCCACTTT
len: 15
j_gene: TRBJ1-6
abundance: .
d_gene: .
v_gene: TRBV18

CDR3aa: CASSEDLGSGETQYF
CDR3nt: TGTGCCAGCAGTGAAGATTTGGGGAGCGGCGAGACCCAGTACTTC
len: 15
j_gene: TRBJ2-5
abundance: .
d_gene: .
v_gene: TRBV6-1

CDR3aa: CASSPGTGGPYEQYF
CDR3nt: TGTGCCAGCAGCCCCGGGACGGGAGGGCCCTACGAGCAGTACTTC
len: 15
j_gene: TRBJ2-7
abundance: .
d_gene: TRBD2
v_gene: TRBV5-6

CDR3aa: CASRPGLAFDEQFF
CDR3nt: TGTGCCAGCAGGCCGGGACTAGCATTTGATGAGCAGTTCTTC
len: 14
j_gene: TRBJ2-1
abundance: .
d_gene: TRBD2
v_gene: TRBV7-2

CDR3aa: CASSSPGRDTQYF
CDR3nt: TGTGCCAGCAGTTCCCCGGGTCGAGATACGCAGTATTTT
len: 13
j_gene: TRBJ2-3
abundance: .
d_gene: .
v_gene: TRBV28

CDR3aa: CASSSAGTLLYEQYF
CDR3nt: TGTGCCAGCAGCTCGGCCGGGACGCTGCTCTACGAGCAGTACTTC
len: 15
j_gene: TRBJ2-7
abundance: .
d_gene: .
v_gene: TRBV7-2

CDR3aa: CASSAGMGTGMGSGNEQFF
CDR3nt: TGTGCCAGCAGCGCCGGCATGGGGACAGGGATGGGCTCGGGCAATGAGCAGTTCTTC
len: 19
j_gene: TRBJ2-1
abundance: .
d_gene: TRBD1
v_gene: TRBV9

CDR3aa: CASSPGPNYEQYF
CDR3nt: TGTGCTAGCAGCCCGGGACCTAACTACGAGCAGTACTTC
len: 13
j_gene: TRBJ2-7
abundance: .
d_gene: .
v_gene: TRBV7-7

CDR3aa: CASSLGAWVGNYGYTF
CDR3nt: TGTGCCAGCAGTTTAGGCGCCTGGGTGGGTAACTATGGCTACACCTTC
len: 16
j_gene: TRBJ1-2
abundance: .
d_gene: .
v_gene: TRBV28

CDR3aa: CASSLARESYEQYF
CDR3nt: TGCGCCAGCAGCTTGGCTAGAGAATCCTACGAGCAGTACTTC
len: 14
j_gene: TRBJ2-7
abundance: .
d_gene: .
v_gene: TRBV5-1

CDR3aa: CASSMRRQSYNEQFF
CDR3nt: TGTGCCAGTAGTATGAGGCGACAGTCCTACAATGAGCAGTTCTTC
len: 15
j_gene: TRBJ2-1
abundance: .
d_gene: .
v_gene: TRBV19

CDR3aa: CASGFLAGGPNEQFF
CDR3nt: TGTGCCAGCGGATTTCTAGCGGGAGGTCCCAATGAGCAGTTCTTC
len: 15
j_gene: TRBJ2-1
abundance: .
d_gene: TRBD2
v_gene: TRBV5-6

CDR3aa: CASSVGLAGRRETQYF
CDR3nt: TGTGCCAGCAGTGTGGGACTAGCGGGACGGCGAGAGACCCAGTACTTC
len: 16
j_gene: TRBJ2-5
abundance: .
d_gene: TRBD2
v_gene: TRBV5-4

CDR3aa: CASSGGVQETQYF
CDR3nt: TGCGCCAGCAGCGGAGGAGTCCAAGAGACCCAGTACTTC
len: 13
j_gene: TRBJ2-5
abundance: .
d_gene: .
v_gene: TRBV5-1

CDR3aa: CASRTQGYGGYTF
CDR3nt: TGTGCCAGCAGGACTCAGGGGTACGGTGGCTACACCTTC
len: 13
j_gene: TRBJ1-2
abundance: .
d_gene: .
v_gene: TRBV28

CDR3aa: CASSLDGLNTEAFF
CDR3nt: TGCGCCAGCAGTTTAGACGGCCTGAACACTGAAGCTTTCTTT
len: 14
j_gene: TRBJ1-1
abundance: .
d_gene: .
v_gene: TRBV5-1

CDR3aa: CASSTRLDNEQFF
CDR3nt: TGCGCCAGCAGTACTCGGTTGGACAATGAGCAGTTCTTC
len: 13
j_gene: TRBJ2-1
abundance: once
d_gene: .
v_gene: TRBV5-1

CDR3aa: CASSLERREQYF
CDR3nt: TGTGCCAGCAGCTTGGAACGCCGCGAGCAGTACTTC
len: 12
j_gene: TRBJ2-7
abundance: .
d_gene: .
v_gene: TRBV5-6

CDR3aa: CASSLQGNQPQHF
CDR3nt: TGTGCCAGCAGCTTACAGGGAAATCAGCCCCAGCATTTT
len: 13
j_gene: TRBJ1-5
abundance: .
d_gene: .
v_gene: TRBV7-4

CDR3aa: CASSTDRGEQYF
CDR3nt: TGTGCCAGCAGCACGGACAGGGGCGAGCAGTACTTC
len: 12
j_gene: TRBJ2-7
abundance: .
d_gene: TRBD1
v_gene: TRBV7-9

CDR3aa: CASSYRQGTGETQYF
CDR3nt: TGCGCCAGCAGCTATCGACAGGGGACGGGGGAGACCCAGTACTTC
len: 15
j_gene: TRBJ2-5
abundance: once
d_gene: TRBD1
v_gene: TRBV4-1

CDR3aa: CASSIGLGKETQYF
CDR3nt: TGTGCCAGTAGTATCGGACTAGGTAAAGAGACCCAGTACTTC
len: 14
j_gene: TRBJ2-5
abundance: .
d_gene: TRBD2
v_gene: TRBV19

CDR3aa: CASSQFGSNSPLHF
CDR3nt: TGCGCCAGCAGCCAATTTGGCAGCAATTCACCCCTCCACTTT
len: 14
j_gene: TRBJ1-6
abundance: .
d_gene: .
v_gene: TRBV4-1